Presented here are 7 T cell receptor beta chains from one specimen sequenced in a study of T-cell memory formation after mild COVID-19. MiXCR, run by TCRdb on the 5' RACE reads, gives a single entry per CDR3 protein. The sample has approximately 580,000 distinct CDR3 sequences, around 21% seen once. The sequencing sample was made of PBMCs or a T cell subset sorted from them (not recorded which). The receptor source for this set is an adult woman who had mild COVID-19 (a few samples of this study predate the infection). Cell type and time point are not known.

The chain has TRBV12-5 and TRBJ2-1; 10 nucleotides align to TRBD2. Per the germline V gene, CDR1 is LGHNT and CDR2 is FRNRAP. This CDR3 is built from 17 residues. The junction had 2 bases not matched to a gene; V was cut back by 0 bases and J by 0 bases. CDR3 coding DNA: TGTGCTAGTGGTTTGGTACTAGCGGGACCCTCCTACAATGAGCAGTTCTTC. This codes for CASGLVLAGPSYNEQFF.

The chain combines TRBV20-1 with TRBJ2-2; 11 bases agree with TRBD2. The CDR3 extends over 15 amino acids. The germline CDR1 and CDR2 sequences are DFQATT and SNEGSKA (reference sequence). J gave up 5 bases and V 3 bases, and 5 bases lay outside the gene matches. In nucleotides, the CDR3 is TGCAGTGCTAGGCTAGCGGGGGGAGTTACCGGGGAGCTGTTTTTT. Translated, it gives CSARLAGGVTGELFF.

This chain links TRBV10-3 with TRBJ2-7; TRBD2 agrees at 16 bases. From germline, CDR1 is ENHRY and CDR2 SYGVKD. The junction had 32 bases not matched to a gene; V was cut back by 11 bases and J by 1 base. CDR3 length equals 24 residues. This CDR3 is CAVGGALGLAGGPRSLVESYEQYF. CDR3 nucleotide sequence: TGTGCCGTCGGTGGAGCCCTGGGACTAGCGGGGGGGCCTCGGTCACTGGTAGAATCCTACGAGCAGTACTTC.

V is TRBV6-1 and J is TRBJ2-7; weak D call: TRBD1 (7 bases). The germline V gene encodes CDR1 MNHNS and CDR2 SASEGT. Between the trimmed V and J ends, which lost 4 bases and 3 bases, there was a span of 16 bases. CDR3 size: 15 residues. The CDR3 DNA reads TGTGCCAGCAGTGGCAGGGGGGACCTAATCTACGAGCAGTACTTC. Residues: CASSGRGDLIYEQYF.

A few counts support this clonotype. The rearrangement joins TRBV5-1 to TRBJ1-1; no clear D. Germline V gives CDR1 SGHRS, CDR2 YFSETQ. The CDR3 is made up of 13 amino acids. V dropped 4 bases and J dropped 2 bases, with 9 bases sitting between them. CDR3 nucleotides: TGCGCCAGCAGCATCCAATTCAACACTGAAGCTTTCTTT. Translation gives CASSIQFNTEAFF.

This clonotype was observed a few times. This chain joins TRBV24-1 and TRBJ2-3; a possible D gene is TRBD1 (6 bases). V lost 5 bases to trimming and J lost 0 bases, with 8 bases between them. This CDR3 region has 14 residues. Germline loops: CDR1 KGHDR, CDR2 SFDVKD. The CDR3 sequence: CATSAQGSTDTQYF. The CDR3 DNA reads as TGTGCCACCAGTGCCCAGGGGAGCACAGATACGCAGTATTTT.

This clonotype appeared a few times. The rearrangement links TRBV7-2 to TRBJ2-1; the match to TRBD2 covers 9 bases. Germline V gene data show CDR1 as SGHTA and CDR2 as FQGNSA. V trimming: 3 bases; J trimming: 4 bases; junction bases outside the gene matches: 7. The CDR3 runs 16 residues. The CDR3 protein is CASSLGLAGPYNEQFF. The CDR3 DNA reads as TGTGCCAGCAGCTTGGGTCTAGCGGGGCCGTACAATGAGCAGTTCTTC.